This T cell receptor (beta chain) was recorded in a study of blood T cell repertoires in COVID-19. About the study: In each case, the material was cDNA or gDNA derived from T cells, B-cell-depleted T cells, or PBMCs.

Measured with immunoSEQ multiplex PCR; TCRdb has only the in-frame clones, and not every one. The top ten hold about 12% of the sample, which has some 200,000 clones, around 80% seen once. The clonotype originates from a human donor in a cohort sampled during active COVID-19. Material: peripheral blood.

In DNA, the CDR3 is TGTGCCAGCGCGGGGTACGACACTGAAGCTTTCTTT. Translating it yields CASAGYDTEAFF. V gene TRBV2 combines with J gene TRBJ1-1; no clear D gene. The CDR3 sequence is 12 residues long. V lost 8 bases, J lost 3 bases, and 10 bases lay in between. Germline V CDR1 and CDR2: SNHLY, FYNNEI.